This T cell receptor beta chain was captured by sequencing in a study of T cell changes during pregnancy in multiple sclerosis. The ends were cut back, 3 bases at V and 0 bases at J, with 16 bases in the middle. The CDR3 loop spans 16 amino acids. Germline loops: CDR1 SGDLS, CDR2 YYNGEE. The data were produced by immunoSEQ multiplex PCR, yet TCRdb's version contains in-frame clones alone and is incomplete. The data contain approximately 37,000 clones, about 93% of them singletons. Sequencing used CD4+ T cells from peripheral blood mononuclear cells, obtained in the third trimester of pregnancy. The chain uses TRBV9 and TRBJ2-7, with a possible D match to TRBD1 (6 bases). This TCR derives from a female donor in good health, enrolled as a control in a pregnancy study. This CDR3 is CASSENTGPSSYEQYF. As DNA, the CDR3 is TGTGCCAGCAGCGAAAACACAGGGCCCTCCTCCTACGAGCAGTACTTC.